This TCR beta chain was profiled in a study of blood T cell repertoires in COVID-19. At the level of the study: COVID-19 samples collected from the United States, Italy and Spain covered acute and convalescent phases. In each case, the material was cDNA or gDNA derived from T cells, B-cell-depleted T cells, or PBMCs.

Per the germline V gene, CDR1 is MDHEN and CDR2 is SYDVKM. Losses at the gene ends were 1 base for V and 5 bases for J; bases not matched to a gene: 7. This CDR3 region has 15 residues. In the original workflow: Reference gene primer amplification yielded estimated nucleated cell counts. Sequencing was performed with immunoSEQ multiplex PCR; in TCRdb, only in-frame clones are kept and a portion is missing. The DNA gave D and trimming, while V, J and clone size come from that table. The repertoire has 90,000 to 130,000 clones, 70% to 90% of them found once; the top ten carry 4% to 5%. The clonotype comes from a human donor in a cohort sampled during active COVID-19. The genes are TRBV28 and TRBJ2-7; 8 nucleotides agree with TRBD1. Sample: peripheral blood. The CDR3 nucleotides read TGTGCCAGCAGTTTATTACCGGGACAGGATCACGAGCAGTACTTC. Amino acids: CASSLLPGQDHEQYF.